This T cell receptor beta chain was found in a study of human versus mouse CDR3 diversity and MHC coevolution. Study-level information: Reportedly, immunoSEQ detects one in 200,000 T cells with minimized PCR bias.

Findings and limits, study-wide: Clonal inequality was lowest in two of the three human donors. iCHAO1 estimated the human TCR beta repertoire at roughly 1.5 million clonotypes.

Clones were read by immunoSEQ multiplex PCR, and TCRdb kept only the in-frame ones, dropping some. This table holds 75,000 to 90,000 clones, just over 90% found once. This CDR3 contains 14 residues. From germline, CDR1 is MGHRA and CDR2 YSYEKL. V lost 9 bases and J 9 bases, leaving 18 bases between the germline ends. Only one count was recorded for this clone. Antigen unknown. V gene TRBV4-1 combines with J gene TRBJ1-6, with D possibly TRBD1 on 5 matching bases. This receptor was taken from a person between 25 and 70 years old in good health. Specimen: naive CD4+ T cells from blood. Documented subset: CD45RO-negative CD62L-positive naive CD4 T cells. The CDR3 here is CARRPRGGSSPLHF. CDR3 coding DNA: TGCGCCAGACGCCCCCGGGGGGGTAGTTCACCCCTCCACTTT.